The clone carrying this TCR beta chain was counted a few times. The antigen remains undetermined. Trimming stripped 3 bases from V and 1 base from J, with 9 bases between. Germline CDR1 reads SGHRS; CDR2 reads YFSETQ. The CDR3 has 14 residues. The data belong to a study of blood T cells in healthy people across ages. The study, taken as a whole, reports: Older age coincided with a roughly linear decline in TCR beta diversity per million T cells.

A second about 6 to 12 cycle PCR used barcoded and J-beta primers. Per-sample output comprised a minimum of 2.5 million paired-end reads containing CDR3. TCRdb passed the 5' RACE reads through MiXCR, listing each CDR3 protein once. The data show roughly 1,300,000 distinct CDR3 sequences, 55% to 75% seen once. Researchers report isolating at least 6.5 million PBMCs per sample. The authors extracted at least 5.5 micrograms of total RNA per sample. The chain uses TRBV5-1 and TRBJ2-3; D possibly corresponds to TRBD2 (6 bases). The specimen sequenced was blood. This clonotype was sampled from a man in his late teens or twenties in good health. The CDR3 reads CASSWGDRTDTQYF. Here the CDR3 DNA reads TGCGCCAGCAGCTGGGGGGACCGCACAGATACGCAGTATTTT. Variable domain in full (rest from reference TRBV5-1 and TRBJ2-3): KAGVTQTPRYLIKTRGQQVTLSCSPISGHRSVSWYQQTPGQGLQFLFEYFSETQRNKGNFPGRFSGRQFSNSRSEMNVSTLELGDSALYLCASSWGDRTDTQYFGPGTRLTVL.